This T cell receptor beta chain comes out of a study of neoadjuvant anti-PD-1 for oral cavity cancer. About the study: Most patients had three to four biweekly doses of 3 mg/kg nivolumab before resection. Broader study findings: Pretreatment Treg/Th17 ratio correlated inversely with post-treatment tumor clonality.

The CDR3 totals 15 residues. Trimming cost V 4 bases and J 0 bases, with 14 bases left between them. Germline V gives CDR1 SGDLS, CDR2 YYNGEE. The assay was immunoSEQ multiplex PCR, and TCRdb's table has in-frame clones only and misses some. The sample lists 9,500 to 15,000 clones; 65% to 75% were seen once. This clone came up a few times. The antigen remains undetermined. Described time point: after neoadjuvant nivolumab, at surgical resection. Sequenced material: PBMCs, taken after nivolumab (anti-PD-1) treatment. The V and J genes are TRBV9 and TRBJ2-7; D may be TRBD1 or TRBD2 (5 bases each). This clonotype was sampled from a person aged 35-79 years with oral cavity squamous cell carcinoma. The CDR3 DNA is TGTGCCAGCAGCCCTACGAGTGGGGGCTCCTACGAGCAGTACTTC. It is translated as CASSPTSGGSYEQYF.